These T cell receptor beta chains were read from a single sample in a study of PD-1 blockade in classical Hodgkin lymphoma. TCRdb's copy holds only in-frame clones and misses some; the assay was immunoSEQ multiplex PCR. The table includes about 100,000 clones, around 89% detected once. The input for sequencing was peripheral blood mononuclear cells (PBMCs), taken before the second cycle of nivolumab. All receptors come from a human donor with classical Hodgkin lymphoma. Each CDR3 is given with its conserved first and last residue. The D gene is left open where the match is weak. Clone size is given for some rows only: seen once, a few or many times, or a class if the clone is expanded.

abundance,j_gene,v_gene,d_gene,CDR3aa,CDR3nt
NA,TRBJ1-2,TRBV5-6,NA,CASSLAVYSTMRGYTF,TGTGCCAGCAGCTTGGCCGTGTACTCCACTATGCGTGGCTACACCTTC
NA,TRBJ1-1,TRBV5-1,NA,CASSFGLRRAFF,TGCGCCAGCAGCTTTGGGCTCCGGAGGGCTTTCTTT
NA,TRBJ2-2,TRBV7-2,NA,CASSLGETVLSTGELFF,TGTGCCAGCAGCTTAGGAGAGACAGTATTGTCCACCGGGGAGCTGTTTTTT
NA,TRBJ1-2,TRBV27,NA,CASSSGRATGYTF,TGTGCCAGCAGTTCTGGAAGAGCAACTGGCTACACCTTC
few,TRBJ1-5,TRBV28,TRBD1,CASSLSGVQGRGSNQPQHF,TGTGCCAGCAGTTTAAGTGGGGTACAGGGGAGGGGGAGCAATCAGCCCCAGCATTTT
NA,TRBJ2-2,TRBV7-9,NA,CASSHSWQGFIGELFF,TGTGCCAGCAGCCATTCGTGGCAGGGCTTCATCGGGGAGCTGTTTTTT
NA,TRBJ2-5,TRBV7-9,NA,CASSLSFAEETQYF,TGTGCCAGCAGCTTAAGCTTTGCGGAAGAGACCCAGTACTTC
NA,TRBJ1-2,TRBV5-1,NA,CASSLSTNYGYTF,TGCGCCAGCAGCTTGTCCACTAACTATGGCTACACCTTC
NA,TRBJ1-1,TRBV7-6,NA,CASSHQGNTEAFF,TGTGCCAGCAGCCACCAGGGGAACACTGAAGCTTTCTTT
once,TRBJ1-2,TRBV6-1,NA,CASSGPVDGYTF,TGTGCCAGCAGTGGTCCGGTTGATGGCTACACCTTC
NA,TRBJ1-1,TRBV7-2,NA,CASSPPGLVGTEAFF,TGTGCCAGCAGCCCCCCAGGATTGGTCGGCACTGAAGCTTTCTTT
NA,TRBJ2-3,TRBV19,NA,CASSIWAADTQYF,TGTGCCAGTAGTATTTGGGCAGCAGATACGCAGTATTTT
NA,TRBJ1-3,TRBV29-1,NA,CSVLIGSRNTIYF,TGCAGCGTCTTGATTGGCAGCCGAAACACCATATATTTT
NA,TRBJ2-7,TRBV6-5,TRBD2,CASSSGLAGAYEQYF,TGTGCCAGCAGCTCGGGACTAGCGGGGGCTTACGAGCAGTACTTC
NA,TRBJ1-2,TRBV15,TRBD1,CATSRDRGYGYTF,TGTGCCACCAGCAGGGACAGGGGATATGGCTACACCTTC
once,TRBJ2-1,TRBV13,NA,CASSFEHNEQFF,TGTGCCAGCAGCTTTGAGCACAATGAGCAGTTCTTC
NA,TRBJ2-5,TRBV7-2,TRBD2,CASSLGGGGEETQYF,TGTGCCAGCAGCTTAGGAGGTGGGGGGGAAGAGACCCAGTACTTC
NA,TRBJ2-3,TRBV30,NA,CAWSVPRDSTDTQYF,TGTGCCTGGAGTGTACCCAGGGATAGCACAGATACGCAGTATTTT
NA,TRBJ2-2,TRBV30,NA,CAWNRDTGELFF,TGTGCCTGGAATAGGGACACCGGGGAGCTGTTTTTT
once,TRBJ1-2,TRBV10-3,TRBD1,CAAGVKTGDGYTF,TGTGCCGCCGGGGTCAAGACAGGGGATGGCTACACCTTC
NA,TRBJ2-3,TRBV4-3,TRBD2,CASSQDIREVDTQYF,TGCGCCAGCAGCCAAGACATTCGGGAGGTGGATACGCAGTATTTT
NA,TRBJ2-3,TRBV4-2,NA,CASSRTGNSRTDTQYF,TGTGCCAGCAGCCGCACAGGGAACTCTCGCACAGATACGCAGTATTTT
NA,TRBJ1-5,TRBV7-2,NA,CASRTTMSNQPQHF,TGTGCCAGCAGAACTACCATGAGCAATCAGCCCCAGCATTTT
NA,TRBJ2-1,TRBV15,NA,CATSRGPLSSYNEQFF,TGTGCCACCAGCAGAGGCCCTTTGAGCTCCTACAATGAGCAGTTCTTC
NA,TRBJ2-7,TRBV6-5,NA,CASSYGGTLSYEQYF,TGTGCCAGCAGTTACGGGGGGACACTATCCTACGAGCAGTACTTC
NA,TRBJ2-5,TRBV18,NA,CASSPAQGRGQETQYF,TGTGCCAGCTCACCAGCCCAGGGTCGTGGCCAAGAGACCCAGTACTTC
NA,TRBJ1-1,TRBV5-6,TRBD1,CASSLLGTAESGAFF,TGTGCCAGCAGCTTGCTTGGGACAGCCGAAAGTGGAGCTTTCTTT
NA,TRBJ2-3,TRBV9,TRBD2,CASSVAGGLDTQYF,TGTGCCAGCAGCGTAGCGGGGGGGCTAGATACGCAGTATTTT
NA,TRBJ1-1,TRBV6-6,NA,CASSYGGATEAFF,TGTGCCAGCAGTTACGGGGGGGCCACTGAAGCTTTCTTT
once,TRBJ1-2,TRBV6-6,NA,CASTGQGGYHGYTF,TGTGCCAGCACTGGGCAGGGAGGGTATCATGGCTACACCTTC
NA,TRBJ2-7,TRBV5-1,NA,CASSLDGQVGYEQYF,TGCGCCAGCAGCTTGGATGGGCAGGTAGGCTACGAGCAGTACTTC
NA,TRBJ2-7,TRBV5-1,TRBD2,CASSLVSAGGYEQYF,TGCGCCAGCAGCTTGGTGAGCGCGGGGGGGTACGAGCAGTACTTC
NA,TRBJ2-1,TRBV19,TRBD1,CASSRTDRGVPYNEQFF,TGTGCCAGTAGTCGCACCGACAGGGGAGTCCCCTACAATGAGCAGTTCTTC
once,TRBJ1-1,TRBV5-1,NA,CASSPREADTEAFF,TGCGCCAGCAGCCCTAGGGAGGCTGACACTGAAGCTTTCTTT
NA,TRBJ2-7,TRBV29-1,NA,CSVQFGSRAGYEQYF,TGCAGCGTTCAGTTCGGGTCCAGGGCAGGCTACGAGCAGTACTTC
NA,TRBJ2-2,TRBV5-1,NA,CASSSGHDTGELFF,TGCGCCAGCAGCTCGGGACATGACACCGGGGAGCTGTTTTTT
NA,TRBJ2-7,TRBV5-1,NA,CASSLFRGAGDEQYF,TGCGCCAGCAGCTTGTTCAGGGGGGCTGGGGACGAGCAGTACTTC
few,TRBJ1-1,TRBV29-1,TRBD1,CSATGGTEAFF,TGCAGCGCTACAGGGGGCACTGAAGCTTTCTTT
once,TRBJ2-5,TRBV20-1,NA,CSARGQETQYF,TGCAGTGCTAGAGGTCAAGAGACCCAGTACTTC
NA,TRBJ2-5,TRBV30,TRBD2,CAQESGGDQETQYF,TGTGCCCAGGAGAGCGGGGGGGACCAAGAGACCCAGTACTTC
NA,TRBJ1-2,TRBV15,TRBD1,CATSRGMDRYGYTF,TGTGCCACCAGCAGAGGAATGGACAGGTATGGCTACACCTTC
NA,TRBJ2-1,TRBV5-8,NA,CASRPLLRSPAGFEQFF,TGTGCCAGCAGACCCCTACTTAGGAGCCCAGCGGGTTTTGAGCAGTTCTTC
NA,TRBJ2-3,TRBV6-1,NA,CASSETDYDPSTDTQYF,TGTGCCAGCAGTGAAACCGACTACGACCCTAGCACAGATACGCAGTATTTT
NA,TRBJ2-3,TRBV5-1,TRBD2,CASNGGAEDTQYF,TGCGCCAGCAACGGGGGGGCGGAGGATACGCAGTATTTT
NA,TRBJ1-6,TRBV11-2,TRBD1,CASSRGQGLNSPLHF,TGTGCCAGCAGCCGAGGACAGGGGCTCAATTCACCCCTCCACTTT